One and the same sample provided the 13 T cell receptor beta chains below, sequenced in a study of blood T cell repertoires in COVID-19 (TCRdb year 2020). Receptor libraries were prepared by the immunoSEQ multiplex PCR assay. TCRdb's version of the immuneACCESS table is confined to in-frame rearrangements and falls short of the full clone set. An unresolved V gene accounts for under half of the shortfall where checked; the remainder is of unknown origin. Present in this sample are 250,000 to 300,000 clones, 86% of which were seen just once. Approximately 4% of the sample rests with the top ten. The sequencing sample was made of peripheral blood. The receptors originated from a man aged 18 to 29 with active or convalescent COVID-19.

The rearrangement joins TRBV3-1 (or the pseudogene TRBV3-2) to TRBJ1-2, with D possibly TRBD1 on 5 matching bases. CDR3 length: 13 amino acids. The germline CDR1 and CDR2 sequences are LGHDT and YNNKEL (reference sequence). V was pared by 3 bases and J by 4 bases, with 9 bases between. CDR3 amino acids: CASSHWDSYGYTF. CDR3 nucleotides: TGTGCCAGCAGCCATTGGGACTCCTATGGCTACACCTTC.

V gene TRBV7-6 combines with J gene TRBJ1-5, with 7 bases that match TRBD1. Germline V lookup: CDR1 SGHVS, CDR2 FNYEAQ. The CDR3 contains 14 residues. V lost 1 base to trimming and J lost 7 bases; unmatched junction nucleotides: 4. The CDR3 loop is CASSLDRGGQPQHF. Here the CDR3 DNA reads TGTGCCAGCAGCTTAGACAGGGGTGGGCAGCCCCAGCATTTT. The full variable domain, with the rest looked up from reference TRBV7-6 and TRBJ1-5, is GAGVSQSPRYKVTKRGQDVALRCDPISGHVSLYWYRQALGQGPEFLTYFNYEAQQDKSGLPNDRFSAERPEGSISTLTIQRTEQRDSAMYRCASSLDRGGQPQHFGDGTRLSIL.

This clone has only one observation. This sequence joins TRBV18 and TRBJ2-6, with D unresolved. This CDR3 contains 17 residues. Trimming removed 3 bases from V and 0 bases from J, with 12 bases in between. Germline CDR1 is KGHSH and CDR2 is LQKENI. The DNA of the CDR3 is TGTGCCAGCTCACCCCCCAGATCTGACTCTGGGGCCAACGTCCTGACTTTC. Encoded protein: CASSPPRSDSGANVLTF.

The genes are TRBV6-2 or TRBV6-3 and TRBJ2-5, with TRBD1 as a possible D gene (5 bases). V lost 6 bases to trimming and J lost 2 bases, with 7 bases between them. This CDR3 spans 12 amino acids. Looked up from germline, CDR1 is MNHEY and CDR2 is SVGEGT. The CDR3 sequence is CASSDRQETQYF. DNA of the CDR3: TGTGCCAGCAGCGACAGACAAGAGACCCAGTACTTC.

The V call is TRBV9, the J call TRBJ1-2; D call uncertain. Germline V gene lookup returns CDR1 SGDLS and CDR2 YYNGEE. Trimming left V 2 bases short and J 2 bases short, with 10 bases between. This CDR3 is built from 14 residues. The CDR3 nucleotides read TGTGCCAGCAGCGTTTCAGATGGCAACTATGGCTACACCTTC. Amino acid sequence: CASSVSDGNYGYTF.

The V and J genes are TRBV3-1 (or the pseudogene TRBV3-2) and TRBJ2-7; 9 nucleotides match TRBD1. With 3 bases clipped from V and 1 base from J, the junction kept 7 bases outside the gene matches. The germline gives CDR1 LGHDT, CDR2 YNNKEL (reference sequence). The CDR3 has 16 residues. The CDR3 sequence is CASSHGGTGPSYEQYF. CDR3 bases: TGTGCCAGCAGCCATGGTGGGACAGGGCCTTCCTACGAGCAGTACTTC.

The chain carries TRBV5-4 and TRBJ1-1, with 8 nucleotides matching TRBD1. The length of the CDR3 is 15 residues. J was trimmed by 1 base and V by 4 bases; bases with no gene match: 6. Looked up from germline, CDR1 is SGHNT and CDR2 is YYREEE (reference sequence). The CDR3 sequence is CASSPGQGKNTEAFF. The DNA for the CDR3 is TGTGCCAGCAGCCCCGGACAGGGAAAGAACACTGAAGCTTTCTTT.

V usage is TRBV19 and J usage is TRBJ2-2; 11 bases are shared with TRBD2. J was trimmed by 3 bases and V by 0 bases; bases with no gene match: 6. From germline, CDR1 is LNHDA and CDR2 SQIVND (reference sequence). This CDR3 spans 18 amino acids. DNA of the CDR3: TGTGCCAGTAGTATAGAGATAACTAGCGGGAGCTACACCGGGGAGCTGTTTTTT. It encodes CASSIEITSGSYTGELFF.

The chain uses TRBV5-6 and TRBJ2-1, with no clear D. V lost 2 bases to trimming and J lost 8 bases, with 14 bases between them. The CDR3 spans 14 residues. Germline values: CDR1 SGHDT, CDR2 YYEEEE. The CDR3 sequence is CASSFQFIPYEQFF. In DNA form, the CDR3 reads TGTGCCAGCAGCTTTCAGTTTATTCCCTATGAGCAGTTCTTC.

V and J are TRBV2 and TRBJ1-5; D is undetermined. The V and J ends lost 10 bases and 6 bases respectively, with 16 bases between them. CDR1 SNHLY and CDR2 FYNNEI come from the germline V gene. This CDR3 region has 13 residues. This CDR3 reads CATNFNEGQPQHF. CDR3 coding DNA: TGTGCCACCAACTTCAACGAGGGTCAGCCCCAGCATTTT. Full variable domain (rest looked up from reference TRBV2 and TRBJ1-5): EPEVTQTPSHQVTQMGQEVILRCVPISNHLYFYWYRQILGQKVEFLVSFYNNEISEKSEIFDDQFSVERPDGSNFTLKIRSTKLEDSAMYFCATNFNEGQPQHFGDGTRLSIL.

The DNA for the CDR3 is TGCGCCAGCAGTCCGCTTTTACTCTCCTACAATGAGCAGTTCTTC. It translates to CASSPLLLSYNEQFF. The V and J genes are TRBV10-1 and TRBJ2-1; D call uncertain. V lost 5 bases and J 0 bases, leaving 11 bases between the germline ends. The length of the CDR3 is 15 residues. The V gene's germline CDR1 is WNHNN and CDR2 SYGVQD (reference sequence).

Regarding this clone: Germline and junction disagree at one end, which may indicate a read error. The chain combines TRBV7-7 with TRBJ2-7, with 9 bases lining up with TRBD1. This CDR3 region has 14 residues. Germline CDR1 SSHAT, CDR2 FNYEAQ (reference sequence). The CDR3 region is CASSPRTGAYEQYF. Written as DNA, the CDR3 is TGTGCTAGCAGCCCCCGGACAGGGGCCTACGAGCAGTACTTC.

The rearrangement joins TRBV15 to TRBJ1-2, with a weak D call TRBD1 (6 bases). Looked up from germline, CDR1 is LNHNV and CDR2 is YYDKDF (reference sequence). Between the trimmed V and J ends, which lost 0 bases and 1 base, there was a span of 15 bases. The CDR3 runs to 17 residues. CDR3 residues: CATSRDRGGFSNYGYTF. CDR3 DNA sequence: TGTGCCACCAGCAGAGATAGGGGGGGCTTTAGTAACTATGGCTACACCTTC.